These 3 T cell receptor beta chains were sequenced from one sample in a study of CD8+ T cells in alopecia areata listed by TCRdb under 2018. The method behind the library was the immunoSEQ multiplex PCR assay. RNA was extracted from all samples and reverse transcribed into cDNA, which served as template for TCR sequencing. The table was pulled from immuneACCESS by TCRdb, which kept in-frame rearrangements only. Such tables lose some clones; where checked, under half of the loss comes from unresolved V genes, and the rest has no known cause. The sample has over 150,000 clones on record, 40% to 65% of them singletons. Clones ranked in the top ten supply roughly 10% of the sample. The time point label here, explained by the study, means: roughly 24 weeks on oral tofacitinib. This sample's treatment or condition label indicates: oral pan-JAK inhibitor, 5-10 mg twice daily. The sequencing used CD8+ T cells sorted from blood, collected at week 24, from a patient treated with tofacitinib. Every receptor here comes from a human donor with alopecia areata.

This clone was seen only a few times. The chain carries TRBV5-1 and TRBJ1-2; D is possibly TRBD1 (5 bases). CDR1 is SGHRS, CDR2 YFSETQ, per germline. The CDR3 contains 11 residues. V lost 2 bases, J lost 10 bases, and 9 bases lay in between. The CDR3 loop is CASSFGGIYTF. Written as DNA, the CDR3 is TGCGCCAGCAGCTTTGGGGGAATCTACACCTTC.

V and J are TRBV30 and TRBJ1-1; TRBD1 is a possible D gene (6 bases). Trimming cost V 4 bases and J 4 bases, with 13 bases left between them. The germline V gene has CDR1 GTSNPN and CDR2 SVGIG (reference sequence). This CDR3 region has 13 residues. The CDR3 loop is CAWKQGGLTEAFF. In DNA, the CDR3 is TGTGCCTGGAAGCAAGGGGGTCTCACTGAAGCTTTCTTT.

The chain recombines TRBV7-9 with TRBJ2-2; D gene unclear. The V end was cut by 3 bases, the J end by 3 bases, with 11 bases between. CDR1 is SEHNR and CDR2 is FQNEAQ in the germline V gene (reference sequence). This CDR3 is 15 amino acids long. This CDR3 is CASSFERAHTGELFF. CDR3 nucleotides: TGTGCCAGCAGCTTCGAAAGGGCCCACACCGGGGAGCTGTTTTTT.